The sequence of this T cell receptor beta chain was determined in a study of shared clonotypes between healthy human individuals. Study-wide results and caveats: Generally, naive subsets came out with larger estimated richness than memory subsets.

It was CD45RO-negative cells, positively selected for CCR7, that made up naive CD8 cells, with terminally differentiated effector memory CD45RA+ cells excluded. On this clone itself: Its antigen is not identified.

Sequencing was at deep level. Assay used: immunoSEQ multiplex PCR; TCRdb lists only in-frame clones, some missing. Altogether around 560,000 clones are present, approximately 95% being singletons, with the ten largest covering over 0.09%. The CDR3 sequence is 13 residues long. Germline CDR1 and CDR2: MGHRA and YSYEKL. V was pared by 0 bases and J by 6 bases, with 7 bases between. The sequenced sample consisted of naive CD8+ T cells sorted from blood. The source is a woman aged 25 to 39 in good health. V is TRBV4-1 and J is TRBJ2-3; tentatively, D is TRBD1 or TRBD2 (5 bases each). DNA for the CDR3: TGCGCCAGCAGCCAAGATGGGACCGATACGCAGTATTTT. It translates to CASSQDGTDTQYF.